This is a list of T cell receptor beta chains from one sample in a study of regulatory T cells in long-lasting Graves disease. TCRdb recomputed calls from the multiplex PCR reads with MiXCR, one row per CDR3 protein. The table includes about 340,000 distinct CDR3 sequences, around 20% detected once. The sample consisted of peripheral blood mononuclear cells (PBMCs), taken when the disease was refractory, from a patient treated with antithyroid drugs. These receptors were taken from a female donor with Graves disease. Both conserved end residues are part of each CDR3. D genes are given only for firm matches. A row's size may be missing; if present it is once, few, many or a size class.

D gene,J gene,V gene,clone size,CDR3 DNA,CDR3 protein
-,TRBJ2-2,TRBV28,few,TGTGCCAGCAGTCAGGACCCTGCTACCCGGGAGCTGTTTTTT,CASSQDPATRELFF
-,TRBJ2-2,TRBV28,-,TGTGCCAGCGGGAGTGCCGGGGAGCTGTTTTTT,CASGSAGELFF
-,TRBJ2-5,TRBV6-1,many,TGTGCCAGCAGTGAATCGTACAGAAGCTACCAAGAGACCCAGTACTTC,CASSESYRSYQETQYF
TRBD1,TRBJ2-7,TRBV12-3/TRBV12-4,many,TGTGCCAGCAGTTTGATGACAGGGGGAGAGCAGTACTTC,CASSLMTGGEQYF
-,TRBJ2-5,TRBV2,many,TGTGCCAGCAGTGGAGGAGGATTCCAAGAGACCCAGTACTTC,CASSGGGFQETQYF
-,TRBJ2-7,TRBV2,many,TGTGCCAGCAGTGAACTCTACGAGCAGTACTTC,CASSELYEQYF
TRBD1,TRBJ1-1,TRBV12-3/TRBV12-4,-,TGTGCCAGCCTAAGGGGGCGGGAAGCTTTCTTT,CASLRGREAFF
-,TRBJ1-4,TRBV7-2,-,TGTGCCAGCAGTTGGGCCAAGGGTGAAAAACTGTTTTTT,CASSWAKGEKLFF
-,TRBJ1-4,TRBV20-1,many,TGCAGTGCTGGGTCAACTAATGAAAAACTGTTTTTT,CSAGSTNEKLFF
-,TRBJ2-5,TRBV12-3/TRBV12-4,many,TGTGCCAGCAGCTTAGCCAGGCAAGAGACCCAGTACTTC,CASSLARQETQYF
-,TRBJ1-1,TRBV29-1,many,TGCAGCGTCCAAGTGGGGTACACTGAAGCTTTCTTT,CSVQVGYTEAFF
-,TRBJ2-7,TRBV29-1,-,TGCAGCGCTTGGGGCACAGGGAGTGCCTACGAGCAGTACTTC,CSAWGTGSAYEQYF
TRBD1,TRBJ1-1,TRBV10-3,many,TGTGCCATCAGTGAAGGACAGGGGAACACTGAAGCTTTCTTT,CAISEGQGNTEAFF
-,TRBJ2-5,TRBV7-9,-,TGTGCCAGCAGCTTAACGAGGTGGGGGGGCCGAGAGACCCAGTACTTC,CASSLTRWGGRETQYF
TRBD2,TRBJ2-7,TRBV20-1,few,TGCAGTGCTCCAAGACTAGCGGGAGGCTACGAGCAGTACTTC,CSAPRLAGGYEQYF
TRBD2,TRBJ2-4,TRBV28,many,TGTGCCAGCAGTCCAGTCGCGGGGGGCAAAAACATTCAGTACTTC,CASSPVAGGKNIQYF
-,TRBJ1-2,TRBV13,many,TGTGCCAGCAGCTTAAATCTTGGCTACACCTTC,CASSLNLGYTF
-,TRBJ1-4,TRBV19,-,TGTGCCAGTAGCACCCATCCAGGGGCAACTAATGAAAAACTGTTTTTT,CASSTHPGATNEKLFF
-,TRBJ2-7,TRBV5-1,many,TGCGCCAGCAGTGTCCGCGGGGGCGCTTCTAGAGTCGAGCAGTACTTC,CASSVRGGASRVEQYF
TRBD2,TRBJ2-7,TRBV10-2,-,TGCGCCAGCAGTGAGTTAGCGGGGGCCTACGAGCAGTACTTT,CASSELAGAYEQYF
TRBD1,TRBJ1-6,TRBV28,few,TGTGCCAGCAGTTCCGGGGAGGGGGCGTTTTCACCCCTCCACTTT,CASSSGEGAFSPLHF
-,TRBJ2-5,TRBV3-1,many,TGTGCCAGCAGCCAAGACCCAGTTCAAGAGACCCAGTACTTC,CASSQDPVQETQYF
TRBD1,TRBJ2-7,TRBV6-5,many,TGTGCCAGCAGTTACCTCAACCCGGGACAGGGGCTCTACGAGCAGTACTTC,CASSYLNPGQGLYEQYF
TRBD1,TRBJ1-4,TRBV9,-,TGTGCCAGCAGCGTAGCTACAGGGGGAGAGGGTGAAAAACTGTTTTTT,CASSVATGGEGEKLFF
TRBD1,TRBJ1-4,TRBV9,many,TGTGCCAGCAGCCGCCGGGACAGGCTCTTTGGAACTAATGAAAAACTGTTTTTT,CASSRRDRLFGTNEKLFF
TRBD2,TRBJ2-7,TRBV11-2,many,TGTGCCAGCAGCCTCGGCGGGGGTGGGGAGCAGTACTTC,CASSLGGGGEQYF
-,TRBJ2-5,TRBV7-9,many,TGTGCCAGCAGCTTAGCGGGAGCCAGCGAGACCCAGTACTTC,CASSLAGASETQYF
-,TRBJ1-4,TRBV4-1,many,TGCGCCAGCAGCCAAGAACGGGGGCCGGAAAAACTGTTTTTT,CASSQERGPEKLFF
-,TRBJ2-7,TRBV28,many,TGTGCCAGCAGTTTTCCTAATACAACTCATCCCTACGAGCAGTACTTC,CASSFPNTTHPYEQYF
TRBD2,TRBJ2-1,TRBV20-1,-,TGCAGGGCGGGACTAGCGGGAGCTGAGCAGTTCTTC,CRAGLAGAEQFF